The 15 T cell receptor beta chains below all came from one sample that was sequenced in a study of blood T cells in healthy people across ages (dated by TCRdb to about 2015). Receptors were amplified or captured by 5' RACE. The sequencer was an Illumina HiSeq 2500. A second PCR of about 6 to 11 cycles was run with a J-beta primer mix and a sample-barcoded 5' primer. The raw public reads went through TCRdb reprocessing: fastp at Q25, MiXCR clone calling, in-frame beta chains kept. Rows with one shared CDR3 protein collapse into an entry with the most common genes and DNA. This sample comprises more than 800,000 distinct CDR3 sequences, about 30% of them detected only once. Roughly 17% of the sample rests with the top ten. The sequencing input was blood. Receptors were obtained from a woman of 80 years or more in good health.

This clonotype was counted many times. The gene calls are TRBV20-1 and TRBJ2-5; 10 bases align to TRBD1. Trimming removed 3 bases from V and 5 bases from J; junction bases left unmatched: 18. CDR1 is DFQATT, CDR2 SNEGSKA, per germline (reference sequence). The CDR3 totals 18 residues. CDR3 amino acids: CSARGNKRTGGRGETQYF. In DNA form, the CDR3 reads TGCAGTGCTAGGGGCAACAAGAGGACAGGGGGTAGAGGGGAGACCCAGTACTTC.

There are many counts of this clonotype. V and J are TRBV6-6 and TRBJ2-5; 8 nucleotides match TRBD2. In germline, CDR1 is MNHNY, CDR2 SVGAGI (reference sequence). The J segment lost 5 bases and the V segment lost 8 bases, leaving 10 bases of the junction unmatched. The CDR3 loop spans 14 amino acids. CDR3 coding DNA: TGTGCCAGCTGCCCGGGGGGGGCCTATGAGACCCAGTACTTC. Amino acids: CASCPGGAYETQYF.

Of note for this clonotype: A much larger clone differs from this one at a single base, so this may be a read error. The gene calls are TRBV12-3 or TRBV12-4 and TRBJ2-1; D could derive from TRBD1 or TRBD2 (5 bases each). The J call may be mistaken, given a closer DNA end match to TRBJ2-7. This CDR3 is 18 amino acids long. Here the CDR3 reads CASSLRSRQPSSYNEQYF. The CDR3 DNA reads as TGTGCCAGCAGTTTAAGATCTAGACAGCCTAGCTCCTACAATGAGCAGTACTTC.

This chain's CDR3 is CASSLVVTSGVGSSYNEQFF. For the CDR3, the DNA is TGTGCCAGCAGCTTAGTAGTGACTAGCGGGGTGGGTAGCTCCTACAATGAGCAGTTCTTC. This chain uses TRBV7-2 with TRBJ2-1; TRBD2 agrees at 11 bases. CDR1 and CDR2 (germline): SGHTA, FQGNSA. V trimming: 1 base; J trimming: 0 bases; junction bases outside the gene matches: 11. CDR3 length: 20 amino acids. The whole variable domain, filled in from reference TRBV7-2 and TRBJ2-1, reads GAGVSQSPSNKVTEKGKDVELRCDPISGHTALYWYRQSLGQGLEFLIYFQGNSAPDKSGLPSDRFSAERTGGSVSTLTIQRTQQEDSAVYLCASSLVVTSGVGSSYNEQFFGPGTRLTVL.

In regard to this clonotype: One end of the junction is discordant with germline, which a read error may explain. V and J are TRBV7-2 and TRBJ2-4; perhaps TRBD2 as D (7 bases). The CDR3 is 14 amino acids. Germline V gene lookup returns CDR1 SGHTA and CDR2 FQGNSA. The CDR3 protein is CAGSPTRGGDIQYF. The CDR3 coding sequence is TGTGCCGGCAGCCCAACCCGCGGGGGCGACATTCAGTACTTC.

There are a few counts of this clonotype. This chain connects TRBV20-1 to TRBJ2-7; D ambiguous. Germline assignment: CDR1 DFQATT and CDR2 SNEGSKA (reference sequence). The CDR3 runs to 10 residues. Trimming took 1 base from V and 12 from J, leaving 10 bases between them. The CDR3 loop is CSARAETRYF. In nucleotides, the CDR3 is TGCAGTGCTAGAGCAGAGACCCGGTACTTC.

This clonotype occurred many times. V and J are TRBV7-2 and TRBJ2-1; D is perhaps TRBD2 (5 bases). V was shortened by 4 bases and J by 4 bases, with 14 bases between the two germline ends. This CDR3 is 15 amino acids long. CDR1 and CDR2 (germline): SGHTA, FQGNSA. The CDR3 here is CASSSASLAYNEQFF. Written as DNA, the CDR3 is TGTGCCAGCAGCTCCGCAAGTCTAGCTTACAATGAGCAGTTCTTC.

Concerning this clonotype: This clone may be a read error of a much larger clone one base away. The CDR3 sequence: CASSNGRQGTQYF. CDR3 nucleotides: TGTGCCAGCAGTAACGGCAGGCAGGGGACCCAGTACTTC. This chain uses TRBV6-2 or TRBV6-3 with TRBJ2-4; possible D gene TRBD1, 5 bases. The DNA matches TRBJ2-5 better at its end, which makes the J call doubtful. The CDR3 totals 13 residues. CDR1 and CDR2 (germline): MNHEY, SVGEGT.

Details on this clonotype: This may come from a read error, since a much larger clone is one base off. The rearrangement uses TRBV5-1 and TRBJ2-7; 14 bases agree with TRBD2. V gave up 0 bases and J gave up 7 bases; unmatched junction bases: 6. Germline assignment: CDR1 SGHRS and CDR2 YFSETQ. This CDR3 is built from 16 residues. Here the CDR3 DNA reads TGCGCCAGCAGCTTGGCCGGGACTAGCGGGGGCGATGAGCAGTACTTC. Protein: CASSLAGTSGGDEQYF.

Points on this clonotype: This may arise from a read error, as a much more abundant clone is one base away. This chain connects TRBV7-2 to TRBJ1-5, with D hard to call. The CDR3 has 13 residues. Germline V gives CDR1 SGHTA, CDR2 FQGNSA. V was trimmed by 6 bases and J by 7 bases, leaving 13 bases between them. The CDR3 bases are TGTGCCAGCAGTCTACAGAGTACCCAGCCCCAGCATTTT. Protein: CASSLQSTQPQHF.

Ten or more counts support this clonotype. The V gene is TRBV27, the J gene TRBJ2-1; 9 bases agree with TRBD1. This CDR3 comprises 14 residues. Per the germline V gene, CDR1 is MNHEY and CDR2 is SMNVEV (reference sequence). J was trimmed by 4 bases and V by 6 bases; bases with no gene match: 4. The CDR3 region is CASSRTGVYNEQFF. The CDR3 DNA sequence: TGTGCCAGCAGCAGGACAGGGGTTTACAATGAGCAGTTCTTC.

The CDR3, as DNA: TGTGCCAGCAGTTACTCGAGGCTAGCGGGAAGAAACCAAGAGACCCAGTACTTC. Translation: CASSYSRLAGRNQETQYF. V gene TRBV6-2 or TRBV6-3 combines with J gene TRBJ2-5, with 9 bases aligning to TRBD2. CDR1 and CDR2 from the germline V gene are MNHEY and SVGEGT. V lost 0 bases to trimming and J lost 0 bases; unmatched junction nucleotides: 8. The CDR3 contains 18 residues.

Many counts were recorded for this clonotype. V usage is TRBV20-1 and J usage is TRBJ2-1; no reliable D call. The germline gives CDR1 DFQATT, CDR2 SNEGSKA (reference sequence). V lost 0 bases, J lost 4 bases, and 7 bases lay in between. The CDR3 has 13 residues. This CDR3 reads CSARDGTYNEQFF. For the CDR3, the DNA is TGCAGTGCTAGAGATGGAACGTACAATGAGCAGTTCTTC.

The sample holds many counts of this clonotype. The V and J genes are TRBV7-2 and TRBJ2-7; D is uncertain. V lost 5 bases to trimming and J lost 6 bases, with 14 bases between them. The CDR3 extends over 13 amino acids. Germline CDR1 SGHTA, CDR2 FQGNSA. This CDR3 reads CASSHGRNAEQYF. CDR3 DNA sequence: TGTGCCAGCAGCCACGGGCGAAATGCCGAGCAGTACTTC.

Regarding this clonotype: A clone one base away is much larger, so this may be a read error. This chain uses TRBV5-1 with TRBJ2-1, with D maybe TRBD2 (6 bases). With the DNA end fitting TRBJ2-7 better, the J assignment may be wrong. Germline-derived CDR1 and CDR2 are SGHRS and YFSETQ. The CDR3 covers 16 residues. Written as DNA, the CDR3 is TGCGCCAGCAACCCTGTCAGAGGGGACTTTTACAATGAGCAGTACTTC. Its translation: CASNPVRGDFYNEQYF.